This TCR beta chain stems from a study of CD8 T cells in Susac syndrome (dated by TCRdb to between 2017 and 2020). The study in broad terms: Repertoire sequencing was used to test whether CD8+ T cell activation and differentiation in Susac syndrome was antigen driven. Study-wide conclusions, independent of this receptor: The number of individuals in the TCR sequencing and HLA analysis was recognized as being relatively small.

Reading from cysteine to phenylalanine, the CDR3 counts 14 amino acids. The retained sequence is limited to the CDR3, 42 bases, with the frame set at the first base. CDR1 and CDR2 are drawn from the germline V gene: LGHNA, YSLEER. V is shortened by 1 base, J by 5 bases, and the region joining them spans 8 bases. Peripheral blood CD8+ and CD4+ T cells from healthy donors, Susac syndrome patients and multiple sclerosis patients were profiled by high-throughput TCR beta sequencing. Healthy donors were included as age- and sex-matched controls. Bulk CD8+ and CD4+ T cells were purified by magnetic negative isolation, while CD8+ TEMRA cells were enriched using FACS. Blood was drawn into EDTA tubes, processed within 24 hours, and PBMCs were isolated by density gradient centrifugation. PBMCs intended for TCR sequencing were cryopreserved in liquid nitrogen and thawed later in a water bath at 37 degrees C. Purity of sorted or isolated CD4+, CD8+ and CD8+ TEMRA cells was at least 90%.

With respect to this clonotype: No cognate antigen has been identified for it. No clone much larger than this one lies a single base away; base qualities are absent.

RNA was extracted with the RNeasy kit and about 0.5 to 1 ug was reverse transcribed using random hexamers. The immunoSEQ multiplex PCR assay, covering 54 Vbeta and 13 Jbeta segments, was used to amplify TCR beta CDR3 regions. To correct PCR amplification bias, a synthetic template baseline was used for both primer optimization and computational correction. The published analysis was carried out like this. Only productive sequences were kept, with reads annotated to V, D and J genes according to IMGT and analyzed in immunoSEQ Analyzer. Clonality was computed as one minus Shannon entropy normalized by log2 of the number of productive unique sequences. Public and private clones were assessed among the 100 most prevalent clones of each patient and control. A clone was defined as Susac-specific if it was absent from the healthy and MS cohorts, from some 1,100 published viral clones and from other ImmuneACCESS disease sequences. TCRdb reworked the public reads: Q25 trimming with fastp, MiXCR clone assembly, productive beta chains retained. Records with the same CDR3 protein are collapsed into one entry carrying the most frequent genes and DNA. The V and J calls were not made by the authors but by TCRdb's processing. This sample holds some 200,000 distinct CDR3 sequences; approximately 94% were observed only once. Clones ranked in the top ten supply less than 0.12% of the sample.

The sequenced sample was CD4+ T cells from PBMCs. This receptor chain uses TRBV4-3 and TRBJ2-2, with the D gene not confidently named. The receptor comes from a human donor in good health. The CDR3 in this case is CASSQASRTGELFF. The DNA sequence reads TGCGCCAGCAGCCAAGCCAGTAGGACCGGGGAGCTGTTTTTT.